The 3 T cell receptor beta chains given below trace back to one sample, sequenced in a study of human thymus T cells. Generated by immunoSEQ multiplex PCR, the TCRdb table keeps only in-frame clones and is missing some. The sample includes 45,000 to 50,000 clones, approximately 95% of them seen just once. The sequencing input was blood. These receptors originate from a girl younger than two with a congenital heart defect but otherwise immunologically healthy.

The chain employs TRBV7-2 and TRBJ1-3; TRBD1 matches at 7 bases. This CDR3 region has 15 residues. V dropped 5 bases and J dropped 3; count of bases not matched to a gene: 7. The germline gives CDR1 SGHTA, CDR2 FQGNSA. The CDR3 loop reads CASSVTGTDGNTIYF. CDR3 in DNA: TGTGCCAGCAGCGTCACCGGGACAGATGGAAACACCATATATTTT.

The rearrangement uses TRBV18 and TRBJ2-7, with D perhaps matching TRBD1 (5 bases). The CDR3 extends over 14 amino acids. Germline lookup yields CDR1 KGHSH and CDR2 LQKENI. V dropped 0 bases and J dropped 5 bases, with 11 bases sitting between them. This CDR3 is CASSPPYDRDEQYF. In nucleotides, the CDR3 is TGTGCCAGCTCACCACCCTATGACAGAGACGAGCAGTACTTC.

The chain employs TRBV18 and TRBJ1-2, with D possibly being TRBD1 (5 bases). Germline CDR1 and CDR2: KGHSH and LQKENI. The CDR3 is made up of 16 amino acids. V lost 2 bases, J lost 4 bases, and 17 bases lay in between. CDR3 protein: CASSPGRQGLGYGYTF. For the CDR3, the DNA is TGTGCCAGCTCACCAGGACGGCAGGGCCTGGGCTATGGCTACACCTTC. Supplemented by reference TRBV18 and TRBJ1-2, the full variable domain reads NAGVMQNPRHLVRRRGQEARLRCSPMKGHSHVYWYRQLPEEGLKFMVYLQKENIIDESGMPKERFSAEFPKEGPSILRIQQVVRGDSAAYFCASSPGRQGLGYGYTFGSGTRLTVV.